This is a list of T cell receptor beta chains from one sample in a study of control samples from healthy donors and cancer patients. Libraries were prepared by immunoSEQ multiplex PCR; TCRdb keeps only in-frame clonotypes and omits some of them. The data hold about 85,000 clones, with 90% observed a single time. The sample comprised blood. The receptors here all came from a woman aged 18-29 years in good health. Both conserved end residues are part of each CDR3. The order of the fields is CDR3 protein, CDR3 DNA, V gene, J gene, D gene, clone size. D genes are given only for firm matches. Some rows mark clone size as missing; the rest say once, few, many or name a class of expanded clone.

cdr3_aa: CASSVQGEETQYF
cdr3_nt: TGTGCCAGCAGCGTACAGGGGGAAGAGACCCAGTACTTC
v_call: TRBV27
j_call: TRBJ2-5
d_call: TRBD1
clone_size: few

cdr3_aa: CATTGRDLRETQYF
cdr3_nt: TGTGCCACGACGGGCCGGGACCTAAGAGAGACCCAGTACTTC
v_call: TRBV19
j_call: TRBJ2-5
d_call: -
clone_size: -

cdr3_aa: CASSRTSGGANEQFF
cdr3_nt: TGTGCCAGCAGCCGTACTAGCGGGGGGGCCAATGAGCAGTTCTTC
v_call: TRBV7-6
j_call: TRBJ2-1
d_call: TRBD2
clone_size: -

cdr3_aa: CASSLGGSGRAHEQFF
cdr3_nt: TGCGCCAGCAGCTTGGGTGGTAGCGGGCGTGCCCATGAGCAGTTCTTC
v_call: TRBV5-1
j_call: TRBJ2-1
d_call: TRBD2
clone_size: -

cdr3_aa: CASSYSSSYNEQFF
cdr3_nt: TGTGCCAGCAGCTATAGTAGCTCCTACAATGAGCAGTTCTTC
v_call: TRBV3-1/TRBV3-2
j_call: TRBJ2-1
d_call: -
clone_size: -

cdr3_aa: CASSDNGYEQYF
cdr3_nt: TGTGCCAGCAGCGATAACGGCTACGAGCAGTACTTC
v_call: TRBV9
j_call: TRBJ2-7
d_call: -
clone_size: -

cdr3_aa: CASRQPGVPDGYTF
cdr3_nt: TGTGCCAGCAGGCAACCCGGCGTCCCTGATGGCTACACCTTC
v_call: TRBV6-5
j_call: TRBJ1-2
d_call: -
clone_size: -

cdr3_aa: CASRTTGESGGYGYTF
cdr3_nt: TGTGCCAGCAGGACGACAGGGGAATCGGGAGGCTATGGCTACACCTTC
v_call: TRBV28
j_call: TRBJ1-2
d_call: TRBD1
clone_size: -

cdr3_aa: CASSLDRASYEQYF
cdr3_nt: TGTGCCAGCAGCCTCGACAGGGCCTCCTACGAGCAGTACTTC
v_call: TRBV11-1
j_call: TRBJ2-7
d_call: TRBD1
clone_size: -

cdr3_aa: CASSPPGQGYGYTF
cdr3_nt: TGTGCCAGCTCACCACCGGGACAGGGGTATGGCTACACCTTC
v_call: TRBV18
j_call: TRBJ1-2
d_call: TRBD1
clone_size: -

cdr3_aa: CASSGGPFQETQYF
cdr3_nt: TGTGCCAGCAGCGGGGGCCCTTTCCAAGAGACCCAGTACTTC
v_call: TRBV9
j_call: TRBJ2-5
d_call: -
clone_size: -

cdr3_aa: CASKRGDSDWYGYTF
cdr3_nt: TGTGCCAGTAAAAGGGGGGACTCCGATTGGTATGGCTACACCTTC
v_call: TRBV19
j_call: TRBJ1-2
d_call: -
clone_size: -

cdr3_aa: CSAEDREQYF
cdr3_nt: TGCAGTGCCGAGGACAGAGAGCAGTACTTC
v_call: TRBV20-1
j_call: TRBJ2-7
d_call: -
clone_size: few

cdr3_aa: CASSIAQPNEKLFF
cdr3_nt: TGTGCCAGTAGTATAGCCCAGCCTAATGAAAAACTGTTTTTT
v_call: TRBV19
j_call: TRBJ1-4
d_call: -
clone_size: -

cdr3_aa: CASSEAGGNTEAFF
cdr3_nt: TGTGCCAGCAGTGAAGCGGGGGGGAACACTGAAGCTTTCTTT
v_call: TRBV25-1
j_call: TRBJ1-1
d_call: -
clone_size: -

cdr3_aa: CASRSPGQGRATNEKLFF
cdr3_nt: TGTGCCAGTAGATCCCCGGGGCAGGGACGTGCAACTAATGAAAAACTGTTTTTT
v_call: TRBV19
j_call: TRBJ1-4
d_call: -
clone_size: -

cdr3_aa: CATSSGAPSNEQFF
cdr3_nt: TGTGCCACCAGCTCGGGGGCCCCAAGCAATGAGCAGTTCTTC
v_call: TRBV15
j_call: TRBJ2-1
d_call: -
clone_size: few

cdr3_aa: CASSYSRGSNQPQHF
cdr3_nt: TGTGCCAGCAGTTATTCTCGCGGAAGCAATCAGCCCCAGCATTTT
v_call: TRBV6-2/TRBV6-3
j_call: TRBJ1-5
d_call: -
clone_size: -

cdr3_aa: CASRTLGHINTEAFF
cdr3_nt: TGTGCCAGCAGGACGTTGGGACACATCAACACTGAAGCTTTCTTT
v_call: TRBV27
j_call: TRBJ1-1
d_call: -
clone_size: -

cdr3_aa: CASSQSWGSQETQYF
cdr3_nt: TGTGCCAGCAGCCAAAGTTGGGGATCCCAAGAGACCCAGTACTTC
v_call: TRBV5-6
j_call: TRBJ2-5
d_call: -
clone_size: -

cdr3_aa: CASSPRGTNTGELFF
cdr3_nt: TGCGCCAGCAGCCCCCGGGGTACGAACACCGGGGAGCTGTTTTTT
v_call: TRBV5-1
j_call: TRBJ2-2
d_call: -
clone_size: -

cdr3_aa: CSVGGLAGSEQYF
cdr3_nt: TGCAGCGTTGGGGGACTAGCGGGGTCCGAGCAGTACTTC
v_call: TRBV29-1
j_call: TRBJ2-7
d_call: TRBD2
clone_size: -

cdr3_aa: CASSPGVPMTSTDTQYF
cdr3_nt: TGTGCCAGCTCACCAGGGGTACCCATGACTAGCACAGATACGCAGTATTTT
v_call: TRBV18
j_call: TRBJ2-3
d_call: -
clone_size: -

cdr3_aa: CASSFSDSGGEQYF
cdr3_nt: TGCGCCAGCAGCTTCTCGGACAGCGGGGGCGAGCAGTACTTC
v_call: TRBV5-1
j_call: TRBJ2-7
d_call: TRBD2
clone_size: -